These 13 T cell receptor beta chains share one sample of origin, sequenced in a study of graft-versus-host responses after intestinal transplantation. These TCRs' antigens remain unknown. The data were produced by immunoSEQ multiplex PCR, yet TCRdb's version contains in-frame clones alone and is incomplete. The sample records about 86,000 clones, roughly four fifths being singletons. This specimen was unstimulated CD8+ T cells sorted from spleen or lymph node cells, taken before intestinal transplant. Receptor source: a human donor who received an intestinal transplant.

The chain links TRBV27 to TRBJ1-1, with 8 bases that match TRBD1. The germline CDR1 and CDR2 sequences are MNHEY and SMNVEV (reference sequence). This CDR3 has 15 residues. Trimming removed 6 bases from V and 5 bases from J; junction bases left unmatched: 11. The CDR3 DNA is TGTGCCAGCAGCCATCTCGGGGACAGGTCTACTGAAGCTTTCTTT. The encoded protein is CASSHLGDRSTEAFF.

The chain uses TRBV6-5 and TRBJ2-1; 11 bases are a match to TRBD1. Germline-derived CDR1 and CDR2 are MNHEY and SVGAGI. V dropped 4 bases and J dropped 4; count of bases not matched to a gene: 6. The CDR3 sequence is 16 residues long. The CDR3 sequence: CASSSAGTGGYNEQFF. The CDR3 bases are TGTGCCAGCAGTTCCGCTGGGACAGGGGGTTACAATGAGCAGTTCTTC.

This clone was recorded a few times. This sequence joins TRBV2 and TRBJ2-7; tentatively, D is TRBD2 (5 bases). V was cut by 4 bases and J by 5 bases, with 12 bases left in between. Germline CDR1 and CDR2: SNHLY and FYNNEI. The CDR3 is made up of 13 amino acids. Written as DNA, the CDR3 is TGTGCCAGCAGTGGTCCCGGGGTCAACGAGCAGTACTTC. This encodes CASSGPGVNEQYF.

This clone is a singleton in its sample. J is TRBJ2-1 and V is TRBV19; D gene unclear. CDR1 LNHDA and CDR2 SQIVND come from the germline V gene (reference sequence). V was trimmed by 1 base and J by 7 bases, leaving 14 bases between them. The CDR3 is made up of 15 amino acids. The CDR3 DNA follows: TGTGCCAGTAGTATAGGTAGTGGGGTTAGGAATGAGCAGTTCTTC. Protein sequence: CASSIGSGVRNEQFF.

The rearrangement links TRBV11-2 to TRBJ2-7; D gene unclear. The CDR3 has 13 residues. The V gene lost 2 bases and the J gene lost 3 bases, with 8 bases spanning the gap. Germline loops: CDR1 SGHAT, CDR2 FQNNGV. DNA for the CDR3: TGTGCCAGCAGCTTAACACAGATCTACGAGCAGTACTTC. It is translated as CASSLTQIYEQYF.

V is TRBV7-9 and J is TRBJ1-2; 9 bases agree with TRBD1. J gave up 3 bases and V 6 bases, and 11 bases lay outside the gene matches. This CDR3 spans 16 amino acids. Germline V CDR1 and CDR2: SEHNR, FQNEAQ (reference sequence). CDR3 sequence reads: CASSQSRDRVYYGYTF. The CDR3 DNA sequence: TGTGCCAGCAGTCAATCTAGGGACAGGGTATACTATGGCTACACCTTC. The full variable domain, completed using reference TRBV7-9 and TRBJ1-2, is DTGVSQNPRHKITKRGQNVTFRCDPISEHNRLYWYRQTLGQGPEFLTYFQNEAQLEKSRLLSDRFSAERPKGSFSTLEIQRTEQGDSAMYLCASSQSRDRVYYGYTFGSGTRLTVV.

J is TRBJ2-7 and V is TRBV27, with a tentative D call TRBD1 (6 bases). This CDR3 spans 13 amino acids. Between the trimmed V and J ends, which lost 3 bases and 4 bases, there was a span of 10 bases. Germline CDR1 reads MNHEY; CDR2 reads SMNVEV (reference sequence). The CDR3 coding sequence is TGTGCCAGCAGTTTCTACCAGGGGTACGAGCAGTACTTC. Translating it yields CASSFYQGYEQYF.

The genes are TRBV9 and TRBJ2-3, with TRBD2 identical over 7 bases. Germline V gives CDR1 SGDLS, CDR2 YYNGEE. This CDR3 comprises 16 residues. Trimming took 2 bases from V and 0 from J; bases not matched to a gene: 6. The CDR3 loop reads CASSVGWEGSTDTQYF. In DNA form, the CDR3 reads TGTGCCAGCAGCGTTGGATGGGAGGGGAGCACAGATACGCAGTATTTT.

The chain combines TRBV2 with TRBJ1-5; maybe TRBD1 (5 bases). The germline V gene has CDR1 SNHLY and CDR2 FYNNEI. CDR3 length: 15 amino acids. V lost 1 base and J lost 3, with 10 bases in between. CDR3 sequence (DNA): TGTGCCAGCAGTGAAGGGGGAGGGGACAATCAGCCCCAGCATTTT. This encodes CASSEGGGDNQPQHF.

The table lists this clone with a count of one. The J gene is TRBJ2-7, the V gene TRBV27; D perhaps matches TRBD1 (5 bases). Trimming cost V 5 bases and J 3 bases, with 17 bases left between them. The germline V gene has CDR1 MNHEY and CDR2 SMNVEV (reference sequence). The CDR3 is 15 amino acids. The CDR3 is CASSPIPATDYEQYF. CDR3 nucleotides: TGTGCCAGCAGTCCAATTCCCGCGACAGACTACGAGCAGTACTTC.

The gene calls are TRBV11-1 and TRBJ2-3; D unclear. V shed 1 base and J shed 4 bases, with 6 bases lying between them. The germline V gene encodes CDR1 SGHAT and CDR2 FQDESV (reference sequence). CDR3 length: 13 amino acids. CDR3 sequence: CASSLGQADTQYF. The CDR3 DNA sequence: TGTGCCAGCAGCTTAGGGCAGGCAGATACGCAGTATTTT.

The chain has TRBV6-9 and TRBJ2-5; a possible D gene is TRBD2 (5 bases). The CDR3 has 13 amino acids. Per germline, CDR1 MNHGY and CDR2 SVAAGI. The ends were cut back, 3 bases at V and 5 bases at J, with 10 bases in the middle. In DNA, the CDR3 is TGTGCCAGCAGTTACTCCGGGGTGGAGACCCAGTACTTC. Protein sequence: CASSYSGVETQYF.

The rearrangement joins TRBV30 to TRBJ1-4; D ambiguous. With 4 bases removed from V and 2 bases from J, the gap between germline ends came to 8 bases. The V gene's germline CDR1 is GTSNPN and CDR2 SVGIG (reference sequence). This CDR3 contains 13 residues. CDR3 DNA: TGTGCCTGGACCACAGTGACTAATGAAAAACTGTTTTTT. Translation gives CAWTTVTNEKLFF.